The entry below describes one T cell receptor beta chain. The antigen it binds to is not known. No base qualities exist here, and no much larger clone lies one base off it. TCRbeta CDR3 regions were amplified from genomic DNA by means of the immunoSEQ Assay, a bias-controlled multiplex PCR. The original methods were these. Nucleated cell counts per sample were estimated from amplification of reference gene primers within the assay. Sequence reads were collapsed and filtered to measure the absolute abundance of every unique TCRbeta CDR3 rearrangement. For each sample, productive Simpson clonality was calculated as the square root of Simpson's diversity index across productive rearrangements. Sourced from immuneACCESS, this table was stored by TCRdb with only in-frame sequences that have V and J called. A share of the clones is absent; for the studies checked, an unresolved V gene accounts for under half, and the remainder has no known explanation. For V, J and clone size, that table is used; D and trimming come from the DNA. This sample has around 480,000 clones in its table, and roughly nine tenths of those were observed once. 0.7% of the sample belongs to the ten largest clones.

Enrolling through a virtual design, the prospective study's participants ranged in age from roughly 18 to 90 years and lived across more than 20 United States geographic areas. In the prospective study, cohorts were assigned on the basis of participant-reported clinical history obtained from a screening survey and a study questionnaire. Recovered participants in ImmuneRACE Cohort 3 were defined as having two consecutive negative NP/OP PCR tests, clearance from a healthcare professional, or resolution of symptoms. Each participant in the prospective study had whole blood, serum and a nasopharyngeal or oropharyngeal swab collected by mobile phlebotomists. Over a roughly 2-month period, participants in the prospective study had the option of providing additional blood draws and questionnaires. Before DNA extraction, prospective study blood samples were shipped either frozen or at room temperature.

Sequences SGHDN (CDR1) and FVKESK (CDR2) are obtained from the germline V gene. Its CDR3 holds 13 amino acids, cysteine through phenylalanine. Of the read, only the CDR3 DNA is kept; its 39 bases are in frame from base 1. The junction shows trimming of 3 bases on V and 6 bases on J, plus 10 bases between the germline ends. This sample was included in a study of blood T cell repertoires in COVID-19 (dated by TCRdb to the early 2020s). Background for the entire study: Samples covering the acute and convalescent phases of COVID-19 were provided by collaborators in the United States, Italy and Spain. Nearly every sample came with metadata listing a de-identified subject ID, COVID-19 status, age in years and sex. A freely available public database, intended as a resource for researchers studying the immune response to SARS-CoV-2, is where the repertoires were released. Where HLA class I and class II types were available, the types were taken from metadata supplied by the sample provider, not from assay-based typing. The material from the prospective study consisted of cDNA or gDNA derived from T cells, B-cell-depleted T cells, or PBMCs. Subjects who had been exposed to COVID-19, were actively infected with it, or had recovered from it provided the deeply sampled blood TCRbeta repertoires that made up the dataset. Samples came from the ongoing ImmuneRACE study (first 160 participants) plus 1,254 subjects from 6 global collaborators. Study-level results and caveats: The amount of clinical and demographic metadata varied by source and participant and was provided uncurated.

The chain is encoded by TRBV14 joined to TRBJ2-3; 5 matching bases give a weak D call of TRBD1. The source is a woman aged 18-29 years who had recovered from COVID-19. The sample was PBMCs or T cells enriched from blood (not recorded which). In nucleotide form, the sequence is TGTGCCAGCAGCCAGGGCCCAGGGGATACGCAGTATTTT. This codes for CASSQGPGDTQYF.